Detailed here is one T cell receptor (beta chain). Measured with immunoSEQ multiplex PCR; TCRdb has only the in-frame clones, and not every one. Of fewer than 100,000 clones detected, around 75% appear once; the ten largest clones hold less than 25%. The record originates from a study of blood T cell repertoires in COVID-19. Turning to the study itself: The study drew acute and convalescent COVID-19 samples from the United States, Italy and Spain. PBMCs, B-cell-depleted T cells, or T cells provided the cDNA or gDNA that made up the material.

Trimming removed 5 bases at V and 6 bases at J, with 17 bases between. The CDR3 extends over 14 amino acids. Germline lookup yields CDR1 SGHAT and CDR2 FQDESV (reference sequence). The rearrangement links TRBV11-1 to TRBJ2-7; weak D call: TRBD2 (6 bases). The sequence came from a man between 65 and 79 years old with acute or convalescent COVID-19. The sequencing input was peripheral blood. This chain's CDR3 is CASSRGGNSREQYF. CDR3 bases: TGTGCCAGCAGCCGCGGAGGGAACTCTCGCGAGCAGTACTTC.